Each of the 24 T cell receptor beta chains below was sequenced from the same sample in a study of identifying expanded T cells in peripheral blood. Only in-frame clones appear in the TCRdb table, and some are missing; sequencing was by immunoSEQ multiplex PCR. The repertoire holds 70,000 or so clones, with roughly nine tenths as singletons. The specimen was blood. These receptors were collected from a person between 18 and 75 years old in good health.

The V call is TRBV6-5, the J call TRBJ2-5, with 9 bases identical to TRBD1. The trim removed 2 bases at V and 4 bases at J, leaving 8 bases unmatched. The CDR3 is 16 residues long. Germline-derived CDR1 and CDR2 are MNHEY and SVGAGI. CDR3: CASSYIQGARGETQYF. The CDR3 nucleotides read TGTGCCAGCAGTTACATACAGGGGGCGCGAGGAGAGACCCAGTACTTC.

The chain recombines TRBV13 with TRBJ1-2; 8 bases are shared with TRBD1. Germline V CDR1 and CDR2: PRHDT, FYEKMQ (reference sequence). The junction had 10 bases not matched to a gene; V was cut back by 3 bases and J by 7 bases. The CDR3 runs 15 residues. The CDR3, as DNA: TGTGCCAGCAGCTTGACCGGGACAGGAGAACGTGGCTACACCTTC. Amino acid sequence: CASSLTGTGERGYTF.

The V call is TRBV7-9, the J call TRBJ1-5, with 7 bases fitting TRBD1. This CDR3 is built from 12 residues. Germline CDR1 SEHNR, CDR2 FQNEAQ (reference sequence). The ends lost 6 bases at V and 7 bases at J; junction bases unmatched: 3. The CDR3 loop is CASRTGKQPQHF. CDR3 sequence (DNA): TGTGCCAGCAGGACAGGGAAACAGCCCCAGCATTTT.

The count of this clone is one. DNA of the CDR3: TGTGCCAGCAGCTTAATTTTCACAGATACGCAGTATTTT. Residues: CASSLIFTDTQYF. This chain connects TRBV7-2 to TRBJ2-3; no clear D. In germline, CDR1 is SGHTA, CDR2 FQGNSA. CDR3 length equals 13 residues. V gave up 2 bases and J gave up 2 bases, with 5 bases separating them.

To note about this clone: An end of the junction does not agree with germline; a read error may underlie this. The chain links TRBV4-3 to TRBJ2-7; D perhaps matches TRBD1 (5 bases). The CDR3 loop spans 13 amino acids. Germline CDR1 is LGHNA and CDR2 is YSLEER. As DNA, the CDR3 is TGCGCCAGCAGCCTAACCGTACAGGCAAGTCCCGACTTC. This gives the protein CASSLTVQASPDF.

The chain joins TRBV10-3 to TRBJ1-1, with 8 nucleotides matching TRBD1. After removal of 2 bases from V and 4 bases from J, the junction contained 6 bases not matched to a gene. This CDR3 has 15 residues. Germline CDR1 is ENHRY and CDR2 is SYGVKD. The CDR3, as DNA: TGTGCCATCAGTGAGCCTCGACAGGGGACCACTGAAGCTTTCTTT. This gives the protein CAISEPRQGTTEAFF.

The CDR3 DNA reads TGTGCCAGCAGCGTAGGCATAGGGGGAGGCACTGAAGCTTTCTTT. This sequence encodes CASSVGIGGGTEAFF. V and J are TRBV9 and TRBJ1-1; D might be TRBD1 (6 bases). Germline V gene sequence: CDR1 SGDLS, CDR2 YYNGEE. The CDR3 runs 15 residues. V lost 0 bases and J lost 4, with 13 bases in between.

V is TRBV5-8 and J is TRBJ2-2; possibly TRBD2 for D (6 bases). The CDR3 sequence is 14 residues long. Trimming left V 5 bases short and J 3 bases short, with 11 bases between. Germline CDR1 is SGHTS and CDR2 is YDEGEE. The CDR3 sequence: CASSLGGDTGELFF. CDR3 DNA: TGTGCCAGCAGTCTGGGGGGAGACACCGGGGAGCTGTTTTTT.

This clone was observed once. The junction does not match germline at one end; this may be a read error. The chain joins TRBV18 to TRBJ2-3; tentative D call: TRBD2 (6 bases). This CDR3 is 16 amino acids long. Germline V gives CDR1 KGHSH, CDR2 LQKENI. CDR3 loop: CASSPPGLRSADTQYF. DNA for the CDR3: TGTGCCAGCTCCCCACCGGGACTTCGGTCTGCAGATACGCAGTATTTT.

The genes are TRBV7-9 and TRBJ1-1, with D uncertain. Germline-derived CDR1 and CDR2 are SEHNR and FQNEAQ (reference sequence). CDR3 length: 12 residues. Trimming took off 8 bases at V and 1 base at J, with 8 bases between the two ends. CDR3: CASGAPNTEAFF. Here the CDR3 DNA reads TGTGCCAGCGGCGCCCCGAACACTGAAGCTTTCTTT.

V gene TRBV10-3 combines with J gene TRBJ1-5, with 7 bases that match TRBD1. V gave up 5 bases and J gave up 6 bases; unmatched junction bases: 4. The CDR3 has 13 amino acids. The germline V gene has CDR1 ENHRY and CDR2 SYGVKD. CDR3 protein: CAISRQGSQPQHF. The CDR3 DNA sequence: TGTGCCATCAGTCGACAGGGTAGTCAGCCCCAGCATTTT.

The V call is TRBV6-1, the J call TRBJ2-2; weak D call: TRBD1 (5 bases). Trimming took 4 bases from V and 4 from J, leaving 7 bases between them. This CDR3 is 13 amino acids long. Germline values: CDR1 MNHNS, CDR2 SASEGT. The CDR3 sequence: CASSVTATGELFF. As DNA, the CDR3 is TGTGCCAGCAGTGTGACAGCCACCGGGGAGCTGTTTTTT.

This chain joins TRBV27 and TRBJ2-3; 7 positions agree with TRBD2. Germline loops: CDR1 MNHEY, CDR2 SMNVEV (reference sequence). The J segment lost 4 bases and the V segment lost 7 bases, leaving 17 bases of the junction unmatched. This CDR3 has 17 residues. This CDR3 reads CASTRLRGEGLADTQYF. DNA of the CDR3: TGTGCCAGCACCAGACTTCGGGGGGAGGGCCTCGCAGATACGCAGTATTTT.

The chain employs TRBV28 and TRBJ2-5; TRBD2 is a possible D gene (6 bases). V was pared by 5 bases and J by 4 bases, with 14 bases between. This CDR3 region has 14 residues. CDR1 is MDHEN and CDR2 is SYDVKM in the germline V gene. CDR3 DNA: TGTGCCAGCAGTCCCATTCGGGGGAGAGAGACCCAGTACTTC. Its translation: CASSPIRGRETQYF.

The chain combines TRBV5-4 with TRBJ2-2; possibly TRBD1 for D (5 bases). CDR1 and CDR2 (germline): SGHNT, YYREEE (reference sequence). V lost 1 base to trimming and J lost 2 bases, with 9 bases between them. The CDR3 is made up of 15 amino acids. The CDR3 protein is CASSLRQGNTGELFF. CDR3 bases: TGTGCCAGCAGCTTGAGGCAGGGAAACACCGGGGAGCTGTTTTTT.

This rearrangement joins TRBV5-6 to TRBJ2-5; D is unresolved. With 4 bases removed from V and 5 bases from J, the gap between germline ends came to 15 bases. CDR1 and CDR2 from the germline V gene are SGHDT and YYEEEE. CDR3 length: 14 amino acids. The CDR3 DNA follows: TGTGCCAGCAGCGAACGACGGTTGAGGGAGACCCAGTACTTC. It specifies CASSERRLRETQYF.

The CDR3 sequence: CASSFPDETGDSFF. The CDR3 DNA is TGCGCCAGCAGCTTTCCGGATGAGACAGGGGATTCTTTCTTT. This chain connects TRBV5-1 to TRBJ1-1; the match to TRBD1 covers 8 bases. The junction had 12 bases not matched to a gene; V was cut back by 2 bases and J by 12 bases. The CDR3 has 14 amino acids. CDR1 and CDR2 (germline): SGHRS, YFSETQ.

The chain has TRBV10-2 and TRBJ2-3; no clear D. CDR3 size: 17 residues. The ends were cut back, 0 bases at V and 4 bases at J, with 17 bases in the middle. From germline, CDR1 is WSHSY and CDR2 SAAADI. CDR3 sequence: CASSESILSATADTQYF. The CDR3 bases are TGCGCCAGCAGTGAGTCGATCCTCAGCGCTACGGCAGATACGCAGTATTTT.

V is TRBV6-5 and J is TRBJ1-6; 10 bases align to TRBD1. Per germline, CDR1 MNHEY and CDR2 SVGAGI. There are 15 residues in the CDR3. V shed 7 bases, J shed 5 bases, and the junction held 5 bases outside the gene matches. This CDR3 reads CASTLDRGHNSPLHF. For the CDR3, the DNA is TGTGCCAGCACCCTTGACAGGGGGCATAATTCACCCCTCCACTTT.

This chain links TRBV28 with TRBJ1-2; TRBD1 matches 9 bases. From germline, CDR1 is MDHEN and CDR2 SYDVKM. V shed 5 bases, J shed 6 bases, and the junction held 4 bases outside the gene matches. This CDR3 spans 13 amino acids. CDR3 nucleotides: TGTGCCAGCAGTCCCGGGACAGGGAATGGCTACACCTTC. As protein: CASSPGTGNGYTF.

The rearrangement uses TRBV20-1 and TRBJ2-3, with D uncertain. The CDR3 is 10 residues long. Trimming took off 5 bases at V and 2 bases at J, with 2 bases between the two ends. The germline V gene encodes CDR1 DFQATT and CDR2 SNEGSKA (reference sequence). This chain's CDR3 is CSAATDTQYF. The DNA for the CDR3 is TGCAGTGCTGCCACAGATACGCAGTATTTT.

The table lists this clone with a few counts. V and J are TRBV27 and TRBJ2-7; D call uncertain. The germline V gene has CDR1 MNHEY and CDR2 SMNVEV (reference sequence). The CDR3 consists of 13 residues. V lost 6 bases to trimming and J lost 2 bases, with 11 bases between them. CDR3 residues: CASSPRWTYEQYF. The CDR3 bases are TGTGCCAGCAGCCCCCGTTGGACCTACGAGCAGTACTTC.

V gene TRBV29-1 combines with J gene TRBJ2-1, with 9 bases fitting TRBD2. Germline V gives CDR1 SQVTM, CDR2 ANQGSEA. The CDR3 runs 18 residues. After removal of 5 bases from V and 6 bases from J, the junction contained 20 bases not matched to a gene. The CDR3 here is CSVTDTRGTSWASNEQFF. The CDR3 DNA reads as TGCAGCGTTACGGACACGAGGGGGACTAGCTGGGCTAGCAATGAGCAGTTCTTC.

V usage is TRBV7-2 and J usage is TRBJ1-2; D unresolved. V was clipped by 0 bases and J by 8 bases, with 7 bases between them. Germline V gives CDR1 SGHTA, CDR2 FQGNSA. The CDR3 covers 12 residues. In nucleotides, the CDR3 is TGTGCCAGCAGCTTAGCGGGAGCCGGCTACACCTTC. Translation gives CASSLAGAGYTF.